These 9 T cell receptor beta chains came from one sample sequenced in a study of OX40 agonist ivuxolimab in advanced cancers. The table came from immunoSEQ multiplex PCR; TCRdb's copy has only in-frame clones and leaves some out. This table holds around 150,000 clones, 90% found once. Sequencing was performed on CD4+ or CD8+ T cells sorted from blood, taken in a trial of the OX40 agonist ivuxolimab. These receptors originate from an adult with an advanced solid tumor such as melanoma, head and neck, liver or kidney cancer.

V usage is TRBV13 and J usage is TRBJ2-2; D might be TRBD1 (6 bases). The CDR3 totals 15 residues. Trimming removed 2 bases from V and 4 bases from J, with 11 bases in between. CDR1 and CDR2 (germline): PRHDT, FYEKMQ (reference sequence). For the CDR3, the DNA is TGTGCCAGCAGCTTAACCAGGGGTTTCACCGGGGAGCTGTTTTTT. Protein: CASSLTRGFTGELFF.

The chain carries TRBV15 and TRBJ1-5; D not resolved. Germline loops: CDR1 LNHNV, CDR2 YYDKDF (reference sequence). Trimming stripped 0 bases from V and 4 bases from J, with 16 bases between. This CDR3 has 17 amino acids. As DNA, the CDR3 is TGTGCCACCAGCAGAGATCGTGCAGCCACCGAGAATCAGCCCCAGCATTTT. It translates to CATSRDRAATENQPQHF.

The chain's CDR3 is CASPNGLSGMHSYNEQFF. CDR3 DNA: TGTGCCAGCCCGAACGGGTTAAGCGGGATGCACTCCTACAATGAGCAGTTCTTC. This chain connects TRBV5-8 to TRBJ2-1, with TRBD2 identical over 7 bases. V dropped 7 bases and J dropped 0; count of bases not matched to a gene: 16. The length of the CDR3 is 18 residues. Germline CDR1 and CDR2: SGHTS and YDEGEE.

The CDR3 DNA reads as TGTGCCAGCAGCTTAGGGCTAGCGGGAGTGCAGGAGACCCAGTACTTC. Translation gives CASSLGLAGVQETQYF. V usage is TRBV7-6 and J usage is TRBJ2-5, with TRBD2 matching 10 bases. The junction had 7 bases not matched to a gene; V was cut back by 1 base and J by 5 bases. There are 16 residues in the CDR3. Germline V lookup: CDR1 SGHVS, CDR2 FNYEAQ. The entire variable domain, with the rest obtained from reference TRBV7-6 and TRBJ2-5, is as follows: GAGVSQSPRYKVTKRGQDVALRCDPISGHVSLYWYRQALGQGPEFLTYFNYEAQQDKSGLPNDRFSAERPEGSISTLTIQRTEQRDSAMYRCASSLGLAGVQETQYFGPGTRLLVL.

This chain connects TRBV19 to TRBJ2-3; the D gene could be TRBD1 or TRBD2 (5 bases each). V lost 0 bases and J lost 4, with 14 bases in between. CDR3 length: 16 amino acids. The germline V gene encodes CDR1 LNHDA and CDR2 SQIVND (reference sequence). CDR3 sequence: CASSIDRSRGADTQYF. CDR3 DNA sequence: TGTGCCAGTAGTATAGATCGGAGTAGGGGAGCAGATACGCAGTATTTT.

The V and J genes are TRBV6-6 and TRBJ1-1; a weak D match, TRBD1 (5 bases). Trimming stripped 5 bases from V and 1 base from J, with 11 bases between. The CDR3 covers 14 residues. Germline V lookup: CDR1 MNHNY, CDR2 SVGAGI (reference sequence). For the CDR3, the DNA is TGTGCCAGCAGTCGCCTCGGACAGAACACTGAAGCTTTCTTT. Amino acids: CASSRLGQNTEAFF.

This chain connects TRBV6-1 to TRBJ2-7; no clear D gene. CDR3 size: 14 residues. Germline CDR1 reads MNHNS; CDR2 reads SASEGT. The ends were cut back, 2 bases at V and 2 bases at J, with 10 bases in the middle. DNA for the CDR3: TGTGCCAGCAGTGAACTGGGTAGAACCTACGAGCAGTACTTC. This encodes CASSELGRTYEQYF.

CDR3 residues: CASSAAGTIYEQYF. The CDR3 DNA reads as TGTGCCAGCAGTGCAGCGGGGACTATCTACGAGCAGTACTTC. This rearrangement joins TRBV27 to TRBJ2-7; 7 bases fit TRBD2. The length of the CDR3 is 14 residues. Per germline, CDR1 MNHEY and CDR2 SMNVEV (reference sequence). The J segment lost 3 bases and the V segment lost 5 bases, leaving 7 bases of the junction unmatched.

In its sample, this clone was seen once. CDR3 sequence (DNA): TGCGCCAGCAGCTCCGGGACAGAAGGGGTCGAGCAGTACTTC. Protein product: CASSSGTEGVEQYF. The gene calls are TRBV5-1 and TRBJ2-7; 7 bases agree with TRBD1. This CDR3 spans 14 amino acids. Germline V CDR1 and CDR2: SGHRS, YFSETQ. V lost 3 bases and J lost 6; bases outside the gene matches: 9. Combining the CDR3 with reference TRBV5-1 and TRBJ2-7 gives the whole variable domain KAGVTQTPRYLIKTRGQQVTLSCSPISGHRSVSWYQQTPGQGLQFLFEYFSETQRNKGNFPGRFSGRQFSNSRSEMNVSTLELGDSALYLCASSSGTEGVEQYFGPGTRLTVT.